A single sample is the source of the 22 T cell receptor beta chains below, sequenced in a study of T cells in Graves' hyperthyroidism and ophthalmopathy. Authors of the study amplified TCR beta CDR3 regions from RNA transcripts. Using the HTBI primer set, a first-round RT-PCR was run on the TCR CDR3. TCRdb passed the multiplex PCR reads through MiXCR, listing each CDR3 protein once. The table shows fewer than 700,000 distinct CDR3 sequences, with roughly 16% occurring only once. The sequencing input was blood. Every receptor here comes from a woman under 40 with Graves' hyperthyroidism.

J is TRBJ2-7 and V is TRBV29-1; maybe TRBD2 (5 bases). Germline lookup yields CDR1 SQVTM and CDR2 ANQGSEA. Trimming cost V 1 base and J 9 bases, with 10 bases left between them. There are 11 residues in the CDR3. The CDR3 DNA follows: TGCAGCGTTGAAGTAGGGAGCGGGCAGTACTTC. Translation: CSVEVGSGQYF.

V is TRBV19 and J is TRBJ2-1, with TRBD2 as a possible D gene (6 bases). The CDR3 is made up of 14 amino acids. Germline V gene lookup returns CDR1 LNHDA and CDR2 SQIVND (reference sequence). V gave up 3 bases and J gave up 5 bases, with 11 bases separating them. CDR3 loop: CASSMGGRHNEQFF. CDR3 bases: TGTGCCAGTAGTATGGGAGGAAGGCACAATGAGCAGTTCTTC.

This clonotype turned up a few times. The CDR3 region has the DNA TGTGCCAGCAGGCCCGGAGGAGTTATGGAGCGCCAACGCGGGGCAGATACGCAGTATTTT. It is translated as CASRPGGVMERQRGADTQYF. The chain joins TRBV6-1 to TRBJ2-3; a weak D match, TRBD2 (6 bases). Deletions cut 6 bases from V and 4 bases from J, with 32 bases between. Germline assignment: CDR1 MNHNS and CDR2 SASEGT. The CDR3 loop spans 20 amino acids.

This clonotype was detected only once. The CDR3 loop is CSVDGGTGGDYGYTF. The CDR3, as DNA: TGCAGCGTTGATGGAGGGACAGGGGGCGACTATGGCTACACCTTC. This chain uses TRBV29-1 with TRBJ1-2; 12 nucleotides agree with TRBD1. After removal of 3 bases from V and 3 bases from J, the junction contained 5 bases not matched to a gene. From germline, CDR1 is SQVTM and CDR2 ANQGSEA. CDR3 length: 15 residues.

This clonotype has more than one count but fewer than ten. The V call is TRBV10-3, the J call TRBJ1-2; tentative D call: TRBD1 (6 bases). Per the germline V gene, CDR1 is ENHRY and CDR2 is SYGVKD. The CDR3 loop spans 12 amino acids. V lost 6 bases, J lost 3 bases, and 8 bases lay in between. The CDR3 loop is CAIRGHDYGYTF. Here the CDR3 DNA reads TGTGCCATCAGGGGACACGACTATGGCTACACCTTC.

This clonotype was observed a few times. CDR3 in amino acids: CASSRRPDWGYTF. CDR3 nucleotides: TGTGCCAGCAGTCGTAGGCCGGACTGGGGCTACACCTTC. The chain recombines TRBV7-9 with TRBJ1-2, with D hard to call. Germline V gives CDR1 SEHNR, CDR2 FQNEAQ (reference sequence). This CDR3 spans 13 amino acids. V was cut by 6 bases and J by 8 bases, with 16 bases left in between.

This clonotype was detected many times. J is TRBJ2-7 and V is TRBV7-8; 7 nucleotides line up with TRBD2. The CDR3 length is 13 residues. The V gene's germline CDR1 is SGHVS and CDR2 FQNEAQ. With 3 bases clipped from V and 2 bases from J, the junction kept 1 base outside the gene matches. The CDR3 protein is CASSLGGTYEQYF. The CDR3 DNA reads TGTGCCAGCAGCTTGGGGGGGACCTACGAGCAGTACTTC. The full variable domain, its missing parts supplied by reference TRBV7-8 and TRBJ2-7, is GAGVSQSPRYKVAKRGQDVALRCDPISGHVSLFWYQQALGQGPEFLTYFQNEAQLDKSGLPSDRFFAERPEGSVSTLKIQRTQQEDSAVYLCASSLGGTYEQYFGPGTRLTVT.

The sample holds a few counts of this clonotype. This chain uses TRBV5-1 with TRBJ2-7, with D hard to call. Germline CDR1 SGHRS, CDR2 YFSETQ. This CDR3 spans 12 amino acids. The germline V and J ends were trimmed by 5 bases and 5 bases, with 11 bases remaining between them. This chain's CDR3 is CASSSASHEQYF. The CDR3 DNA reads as TGCGCCAGCAGTTCGGCTAGTCACGAGCAGTACTTC.

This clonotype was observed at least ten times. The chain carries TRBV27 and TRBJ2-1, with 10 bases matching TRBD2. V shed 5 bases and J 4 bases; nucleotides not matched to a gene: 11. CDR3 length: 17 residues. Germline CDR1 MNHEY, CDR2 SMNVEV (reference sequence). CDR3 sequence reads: CASSPLQTSGPYNEQFF. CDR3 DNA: TGTGCCAGCAGTCCCCTCCAGACTAGCGGGCCGTACAATGAGCAGTTCTTC.

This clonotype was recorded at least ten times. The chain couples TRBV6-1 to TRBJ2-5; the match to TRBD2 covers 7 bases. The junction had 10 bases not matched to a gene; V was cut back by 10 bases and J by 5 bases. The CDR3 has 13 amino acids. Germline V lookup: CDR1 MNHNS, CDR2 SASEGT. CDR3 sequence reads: CATVSGGVETQYF. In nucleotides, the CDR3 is TGTGCCACCGTATCGGGGGGAGTCGAGACCCAGTACTTC.

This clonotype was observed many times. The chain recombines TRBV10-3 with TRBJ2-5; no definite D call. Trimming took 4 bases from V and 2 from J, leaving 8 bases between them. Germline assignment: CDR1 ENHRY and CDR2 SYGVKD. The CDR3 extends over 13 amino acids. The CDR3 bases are TGTGCCATCAGTGCTCCCCGACAAGAGACCCAGTACTTC. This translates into CAISAPRQETQYF.

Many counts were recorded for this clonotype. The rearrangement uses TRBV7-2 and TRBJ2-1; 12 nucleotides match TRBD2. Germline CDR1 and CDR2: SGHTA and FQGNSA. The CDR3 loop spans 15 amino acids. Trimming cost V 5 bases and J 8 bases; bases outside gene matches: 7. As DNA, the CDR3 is TGTGCCAGCAGCGCCGGACTAGCGGGAACGGATGAGCAGTTCTTC. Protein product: CASSAGLAGTDEQFF. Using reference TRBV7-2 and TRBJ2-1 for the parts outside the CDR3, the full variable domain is GAGVSQSPSNKVTEKGKDVELRCDPISGHTALYWYRQSLGQGLEFLIYFQGNSAPDKSGLPSDRFSAERTGGSVSTLTIQRTQQEDSAVYLCASSAGLAGTDEQFFGPGTRLTVL.

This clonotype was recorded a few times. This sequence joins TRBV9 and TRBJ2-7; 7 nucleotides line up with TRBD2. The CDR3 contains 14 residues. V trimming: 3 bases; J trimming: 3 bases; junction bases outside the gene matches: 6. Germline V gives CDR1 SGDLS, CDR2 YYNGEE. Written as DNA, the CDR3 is TGTGCCAGCAGCGCAGGACTAGGCTACTACGAGCAGTACTTC. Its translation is CASSAGLGYYEQYF.

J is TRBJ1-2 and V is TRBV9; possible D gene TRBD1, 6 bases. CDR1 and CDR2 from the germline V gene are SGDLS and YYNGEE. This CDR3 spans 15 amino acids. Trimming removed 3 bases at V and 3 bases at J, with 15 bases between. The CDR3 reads CASSAREGVDYGYTF. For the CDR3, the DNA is TGTGCCAGCAGCGCTCGGGAGGGGGTAGACTATGGCTACACCTTC.

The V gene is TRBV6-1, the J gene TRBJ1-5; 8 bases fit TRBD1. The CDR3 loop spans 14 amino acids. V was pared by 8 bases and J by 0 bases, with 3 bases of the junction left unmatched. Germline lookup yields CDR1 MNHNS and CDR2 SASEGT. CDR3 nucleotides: TGTGCCAGCTCGACAGGGGCTAGCAATCAGCCCCAGCATTTT. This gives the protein CASSTGASNQPQHF.

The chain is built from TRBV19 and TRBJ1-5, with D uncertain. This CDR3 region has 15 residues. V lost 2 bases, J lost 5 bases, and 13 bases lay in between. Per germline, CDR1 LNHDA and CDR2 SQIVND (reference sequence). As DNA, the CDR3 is TGTGCCAGTAGTATATTGTGGCAGATAGATCAGCCCCAGCATTTT. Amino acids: CASSILWQIDQPQHF.

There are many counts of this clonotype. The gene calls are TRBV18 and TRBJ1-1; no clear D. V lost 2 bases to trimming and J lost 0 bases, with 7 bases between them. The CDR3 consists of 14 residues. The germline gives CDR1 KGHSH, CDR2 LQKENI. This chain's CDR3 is CASSPSQMNTEAFF. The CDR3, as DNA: TGTGCCAGCTCACCATCACAGATGAACACTGAAGCTTTCTTT.

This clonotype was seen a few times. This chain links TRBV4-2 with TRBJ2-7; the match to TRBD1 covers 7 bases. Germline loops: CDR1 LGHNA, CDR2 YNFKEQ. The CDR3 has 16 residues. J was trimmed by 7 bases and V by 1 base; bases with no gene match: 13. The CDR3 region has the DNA TGTGCCAGCAGCCAAGGGCCCGACAGGGAGATTGAGGAGCAGTACTTC. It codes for CASSQGPDREIEEQYF.

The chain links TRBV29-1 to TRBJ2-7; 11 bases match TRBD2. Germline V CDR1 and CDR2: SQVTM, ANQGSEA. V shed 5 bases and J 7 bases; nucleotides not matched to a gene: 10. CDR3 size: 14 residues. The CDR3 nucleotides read TGCAGCGTTAGTATACTAGCGGGAGTCAGTGAGCAGTACTTC. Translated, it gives CSVSILAGVSEQYF.

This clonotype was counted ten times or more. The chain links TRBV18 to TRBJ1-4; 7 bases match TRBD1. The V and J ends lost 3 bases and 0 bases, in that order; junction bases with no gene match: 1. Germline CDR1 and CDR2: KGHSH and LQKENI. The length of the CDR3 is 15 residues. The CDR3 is CASSPDRATNEKLFF. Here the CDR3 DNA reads TGTGCCAGCTCACCCGACAGGGCAACTAATGAAAAACTGTTTTTT.

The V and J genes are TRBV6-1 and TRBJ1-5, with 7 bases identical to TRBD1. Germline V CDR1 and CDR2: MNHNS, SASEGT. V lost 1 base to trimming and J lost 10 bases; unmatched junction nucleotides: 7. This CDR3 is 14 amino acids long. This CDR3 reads CASSEVRTGGPQHF. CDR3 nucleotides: TGTGCCAGCAGTGAAGTCCGGACAGGTGGCCCCCAGCATTTT.

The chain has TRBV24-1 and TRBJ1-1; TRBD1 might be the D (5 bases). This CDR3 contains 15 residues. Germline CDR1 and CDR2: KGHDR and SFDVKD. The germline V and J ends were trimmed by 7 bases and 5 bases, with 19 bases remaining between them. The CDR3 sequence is CATRGTILGETEAFF. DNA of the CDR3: TGTGCCACCAGGGGGACGATCCTAGGAGAAACTGAAGCTTTCTTT.